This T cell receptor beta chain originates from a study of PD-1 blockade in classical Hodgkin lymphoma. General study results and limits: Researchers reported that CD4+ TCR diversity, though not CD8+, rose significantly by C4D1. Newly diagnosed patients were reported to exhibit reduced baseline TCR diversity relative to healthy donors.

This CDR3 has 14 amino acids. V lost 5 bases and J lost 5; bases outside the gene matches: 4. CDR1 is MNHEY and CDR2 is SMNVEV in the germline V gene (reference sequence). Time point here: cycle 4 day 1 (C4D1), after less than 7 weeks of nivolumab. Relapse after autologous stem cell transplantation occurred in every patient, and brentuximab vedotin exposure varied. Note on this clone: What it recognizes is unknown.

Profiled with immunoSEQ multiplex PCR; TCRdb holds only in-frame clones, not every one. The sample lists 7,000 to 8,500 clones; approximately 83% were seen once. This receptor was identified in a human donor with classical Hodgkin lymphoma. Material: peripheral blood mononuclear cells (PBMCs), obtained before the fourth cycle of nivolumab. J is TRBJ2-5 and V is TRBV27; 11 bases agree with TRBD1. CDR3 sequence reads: CASSQGTGGETQYF. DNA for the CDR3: TGTGCCAGCAGTCAAGGGACAGGGGGGGAGACCCAGTACTTC.